The clone carrying this TCR beta chain was detected many times. CDR3 length: 14 amino acids. V gave up 8 bases and J gave up 3 bases, with 14 bases separating them. Per the germline V gene, CDR1 is MNHNY and CDR2 is SVGAGI (reference sequence). This sample is part of a study of post-analysis software for immune sequencing data. Libraries were made from TCR beta cDNA, and they carried unique molecular identifiers. TCRdb itself ran the PCR reads through MiXCR, one entry per CDR3 protein. Seen here are over 150,000 distinct CDR3 sequences, 35% to 40% observed once, and the top ten hold 28%. Source: blood, taken after autologous hematopoietic stem cell transplantation. This sequence was found in a girl between 10 and 17 years old with multiple sclerosis. The chain couples TRBV6-6 to TRBJ2-4, with D perhaps TRBD2 (6 bases). CDR3 sequence: CASCRGSGKNIQYF. The CDR3, as DNA: TGTGCCAGCTGCCGGGGGAGCGGCAAAAACATTCAGTACTTC.